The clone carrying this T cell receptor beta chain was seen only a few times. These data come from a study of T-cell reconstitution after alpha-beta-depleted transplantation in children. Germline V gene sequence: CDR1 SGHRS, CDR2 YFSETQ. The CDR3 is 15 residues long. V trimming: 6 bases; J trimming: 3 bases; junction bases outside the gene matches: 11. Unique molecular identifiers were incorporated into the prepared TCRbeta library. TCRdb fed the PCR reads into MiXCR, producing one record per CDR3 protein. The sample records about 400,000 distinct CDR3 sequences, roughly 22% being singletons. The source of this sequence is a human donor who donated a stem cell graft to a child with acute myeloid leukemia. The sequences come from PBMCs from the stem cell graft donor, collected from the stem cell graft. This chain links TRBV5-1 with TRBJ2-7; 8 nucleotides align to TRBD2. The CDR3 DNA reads TGCGCCAGCACCTGGTCGGGGGGGGCCGACTACGAGCAGTACTTC. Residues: CASTWSGGADYEQYF.